Listed below are T cell receptor beta chains from one sample, sequenced in a study of T cell responses to AZD1222 COVID-19 vaccine. Method: immunoSEQ multiplex PCR; TCRdb's copy keeps in-frame clones and lacks some. This sample has fewer than 200,000 clones, with more than 80% found just once. The starting material was peripheral blood, obtained 28 days after the second dose of the MenACWY control vaccine. The receptors originated from an adult who received the MenACWY meningococcal vaccine as a control. Both conserved end residues are part of each CDR3. The order of the fields is V gene, D gene, J gene, clone size, CDR3 DNA, CDR3 protein. The D gene is left open where the match is weak. A row's size may be missing; if present it is once, few, many or a size class.

V: TRBV3-1/TRBV3-2
D: .
J: TRBJ1-2
size: .
DNA: TGTGCCAGCAGCCAGTACAATTGGGGGGGTGGCTACACCTTC
CDR3: CASSQYNWGGGYTF

V: TRBV24-1
D: .
J: TRBJ1-5
size: .
DNA: TGTGCCACCAGTGGGGTTCTGGGGAACAGCAATCAGCCCCAGCATTTT
CDR3: CATSGVLGNSNQPQHF

V: TRBV6-5
D: .
J: TRBJ2-3
size: .
DNA: TGTGCCAGCACCCGGGATGGGGGGTCCACAGATACGCAGTATTTT
CDR3: CASTRDGGSTDTQYF

V: TRBV30
D: .
J: TRBJ1-2
size: once
DNA: TGTGCCTGGAGAACTGCAGGGACCGCTTATGGCTACACCTTC
CDR3: CAWRTAGTAYGYTF

V: TRBV20-1
D: .
J: TRBJ1-2
size: few
DNA: TGCAGCCCTTATGGCTACACCTTC
CDR3: CSPYGYTF

V: TRBV28
D: TRBD1
J: TRBJ1-4
size: few
DNA: TGTGCCAGCAGTGACGGACAGGCAACTAATGAAAAACTGTTTTTT
CDR3: CASSDGQATNEKLFF

V: TRBV18
D: TRBD2
J: TRBJ2-7
size: .
DNA: TGTGCCAGCTCACCACGGGCGGGAGCGTCCTACGAGCAGTACTTC
CDR3: CASSPRAGASYEQYF

V: TRBV27
D: .
J: TRBJ2-1
size: .
DNA: TGTGCCAGCAGTTTCCGGGCTTACAATGAGCAGTTCTTC
CDR3: CASSFRAYNEQFF

V: TRBV7-3
D: TRBD1
J: TRBJ1-1
size: .
DNA: TGTGCCAGCAGCATGACAGGGCTCCCCCCCACTGAAGCTTTCTTT
CDR3: CASSMTGLPPTEAFF

V: TRBV18
D: .
J: TRBJ2-5
size: .
DNA: TGTGCCAGCTCACCTCAACAGGGGAGGGAGACCCAGTACTTC
CDR3: CASSPQQGRETQYF

V: TRBV9
D: TRBD1
J: TRBJ2-4
size: .
DNA: TGTGCCGCACAGGGGGCATTGGGAAACATTCAGTACTTC
CDR3: CAAQGALGNIQYF

V: TRBV28
D: TRBD2
J: TRBJ2-7
size: .
DNA: TGTGCCAGCAGGACCTCCGGCGGGAGGGGCGAGCAGTACTTC
CDR3: CASRTSGGRGEQYF

V: TRBV10-2
D: .
J: TRBJ1-2
size: .
DNA: TGCGCCAGCAGCCCTACCGGGACTGGGAACTATGGCTACACCTTC
CDR3: CASSPTGTGNYGYTF

V: TRBV5-5
D: TRBD1
J: TRBJ2-3
size: .
DNA: TGTGCCAGCAGCTTTTACAGGGGGCAAGGAGATACGCAGTATTTT
CDR3: CASSFYRGQGDTQYF

V: TRBV14
D: TRBD2
J: TRBJ2-1
size: .
DNA: TGTGCCAGCAGCCAAGTCGATCTGGGAGGGACCTACAATGAGCAGTTCTTC
CDR3: CASSQVDLGGTYNEQFF

V: TRBV10-3
D: TRBD1
J: TRBJ1-2
size: .
DNA: TGTGCCATCAGTGAGAGAAAGGGACAGTATGGCTACACCTTC
CDR3: CAISERKGQYGYTF

V: TRBV4-3
D: TRBD2
J: TRBJ2-7
size: once
DNA: TGCGCCAGCAGCCAAAACGGACTAGCGGGAGACGAGCAGTACTTC
CDR3: CASSQNGLAGDEQYF

V: TRBV7-3
D: TRBD2
J: TRBJ2-3
size: .
DNA: TGTGCCAGCAGCTTTCGCGGGAGGGTATCAGATACGCAGTATTTT
CDR3: CASSFRGRVSDTQYF

V: TRBV27
D: .
J: TRBJ1-5
size: few
DNA: TGTGCCAGCAGTTTTGGGTTTCCTAATCAGCCCCAGCATTTT
CDR3: CASSFGFPNQPQHF

V: TRBV28
D: .
J: TRBJ1-4
size: .
DNA: TGTGCCAGCAGTTTCGGTAAAGTGGGAAAACTGTTTTTT
CDR3: CASSFGKVGKLFF

V: TRBV7-9
D: .
J: TRBJ2-1
size: .
DNA: TGTGCCAGCAGCGGAGCCGGAGGACAACTTAACAATGAGCAGTTCTTC
CDR3: CASSGAGGQLNNEQFF

V: TRBV5-6
D: TRBD2
J: TRBJ2-5
size: .
DNA: TGTGCCAGCAGCCCCCCGGATAGCGGGGCAGAGACCCAGTACTTC
CDR3: CASSPPDSGAETQYF

V: TRBV6-2/TRBV6-3
D: TRBD1
J: TRBJ1-1
size: .
DNA: TGTGCCAGCAGTAGGTCGGGACAGGGATTTATGAACACTGAAGCTTTCTTT
CDR3: CASSRSGQGFMNTEAFF

V: TRBV9
D: .
J: TRBJ2-1
size: .
DNA: TGTGCCAGCAGCGTAAGCCTGCCTAGTTATGAGCAGTTCTTC
CDR3: CASSVSLPSYEQFF

V: TRBV7-2
D: .
J: TRBJ1-5
size: .
DNA: TGTGCCAGCAGCTTATGGGGGAGGAGGGTCGATCAGCCCCAGCATTTT
CDR3: CASSLWGRRVDQPQHF

V: TRBV5-1
D: TRBD2
J: TRBJ2-1
size: .
DNA: TGCGCCAGCGGGACTAGCGGAGACAATGAGCAGTTCTTC
CDR3: CASGTSGDNEQFF

V: TRBV6-4
D: TRBD2
J: TRBJ2-2
size: .
DNA: TGTGCCAGCAGTCCCTTAGCGGGAGTACCGGGGGAGCTGTTTTTT
CDR3: CASSPLAGVPGELFF

V: TRBV7-9
D: TRBD1
J: TRBJ2-7
size: .
DNA: TGTGCCAGCAGCTTAGAACTGGGACAGGGACTATTCTACGAGCAGTACTTC
CDR3: CASSLELGQGLFYEQYF